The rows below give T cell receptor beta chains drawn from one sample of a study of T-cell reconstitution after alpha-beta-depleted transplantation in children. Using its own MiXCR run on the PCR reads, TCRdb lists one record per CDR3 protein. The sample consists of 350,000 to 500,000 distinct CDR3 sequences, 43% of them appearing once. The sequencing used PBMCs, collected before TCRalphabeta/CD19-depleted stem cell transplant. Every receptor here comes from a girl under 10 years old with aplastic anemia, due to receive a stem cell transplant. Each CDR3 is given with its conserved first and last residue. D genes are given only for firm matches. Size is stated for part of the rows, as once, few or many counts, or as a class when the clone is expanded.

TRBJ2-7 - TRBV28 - TGTAGCGACACAGCCTACGAGCAGTACTTC CSDTAYEQYF
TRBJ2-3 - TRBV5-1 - TGCGCCAGCAGCGATTATAGCACAGATACGCAGTATTTT CASSDYSTDTQYF
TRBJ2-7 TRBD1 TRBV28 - TGTGCCAGCATCCTTGCCGGGACAGGGGCCCGCGAGCAGTACTTC CASILAGTGAREQYF
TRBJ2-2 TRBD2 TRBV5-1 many TGCGCCAGCAGCCCCAGACTAGCGGGAGGTCAATGGGAGCTGTTTTTT CASSPRLAGGQWELFF
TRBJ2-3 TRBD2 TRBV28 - TGTGCCAGCAGTTCACTAGCGGAGGCCGCAGATACGCAGTATTTT CASSSLAEAADTQYF
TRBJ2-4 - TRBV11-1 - TGTGCCAGCAGCTTCGCAGGGGGGAACATTCAGTACTTC CASSFAGGNIQYF
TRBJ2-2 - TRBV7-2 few TGTGCCAGCAGCCTTCGACTAGGGGGTACCGGGGAGCTGTTTTTT CASSLRLGGTGELFF
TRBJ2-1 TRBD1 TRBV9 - TGTGCCAGCAGCGTAGTCTGGACAGGGGGTAATGAGCAGTTCTTC CASSVVWTGGNEQFF
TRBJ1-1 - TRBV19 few TGTGCCAGTAGTATGATAGGGCCCACTGAAGCTTTCTTT CASSMIGPTEAFF
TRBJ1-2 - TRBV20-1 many TGCAGTGCTAGAGGGACTAGCTATGGCTACACCTTC CSARGTSYGYTF
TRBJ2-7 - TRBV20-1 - TGCAGTGCTAGAGTTGGTGGGAGCTCCTACGAGCAGTACTTC CSARVGGSSYEQYF
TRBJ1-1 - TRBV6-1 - TGTGCCAGCAGTGACACCGGACGGCAGGGCACTGAAGCTTTCTTT CASSDTGRQGTEAFF
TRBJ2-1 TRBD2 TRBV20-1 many TGCAGTGCTAGAGATGTACCGGGAGGGCCCAATGAGCAGTTCTTC CSARDVPGGPNEQFF
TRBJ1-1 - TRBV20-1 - TGCAGTGCCCAGACGGGGCAGGGTCTTGCGAACACTGAAGCTTTCTTT CSAQTGQGLANTEAFF
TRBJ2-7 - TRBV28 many TGTGCCAGCAGTTCTTACAGAGAGCAGTACTTC CASSSYREQYF
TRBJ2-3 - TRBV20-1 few TGCAGTGCTAGCTCCTCCGGTAGCACAGATACGCAGTATTTT CSASSSGSTDTQYF
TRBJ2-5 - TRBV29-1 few TGCAGCGTGAGACCGTGGGAGACCCAGTACTTC CSVRPWETQYF
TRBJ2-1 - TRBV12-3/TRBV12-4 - TGTGCCAGCAGTTTCGGACAGGGAGGGGAGCAGTTCTTC CASSFGQGGEQFF
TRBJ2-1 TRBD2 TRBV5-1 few TGCGCCAGCAGCTTGTCTTCTAGCGGGCGGAGCTCCTACAATGAGCAGTTCTTC CASSLSSSGRSSYNEQFF
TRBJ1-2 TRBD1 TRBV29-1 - TGCAGCGTTGATGTCCAGGGGGACTATGGCTACACCTTC CSVDVQGDYGYTF
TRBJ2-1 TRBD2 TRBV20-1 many TGCAGTGCTAGAGGACTAGCGGGGGACTACAATGAGCAGTTCTTC CSARGLAGDYNEQFF
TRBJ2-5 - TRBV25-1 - TGTGCCAGCAGTGAGGGGGCGGGAGACGAGACCCAGTACTTC CASSEGAGDETQYF
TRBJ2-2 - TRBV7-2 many TGTGCCTCCCGACTACCGAACACCGGGGAGCTGTTTTTT CASRLPNTGELFF
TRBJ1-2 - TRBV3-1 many TGTGCCAGCAGCTTGGGTCTCACCGTCTATGGCTACACCTTC CASSLGLTVYGYTF
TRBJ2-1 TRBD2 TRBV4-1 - TGCGCCAGCCAAATAGCCCTAGCGGGTAATGAGCAGTTCTTC CASQIALAGNEQFF
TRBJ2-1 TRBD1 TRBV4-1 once TGCGCCAGCAGCCAGTGGACAGGGGACGATGAGCAGTTCTTC CASSQWTGDDEQFF
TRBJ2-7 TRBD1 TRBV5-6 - TGTGCCAGCAGCTTGGGGGACAGGGGACTCTACGAGCAGTACTTC CASSLGDRGLYEQYF
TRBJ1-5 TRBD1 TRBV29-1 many TGCAGCGTTGAAGTTGCGGGACAGGGGACTTCTAGCAATCAGCCCCAGCATTTT CSVEVAGQGTSSNQPQHF
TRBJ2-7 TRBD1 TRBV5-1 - TGCGCCAGTATCGGGACAGGGGAGACCTACGAGCAGTACTTC CASIGTGETYEQYF
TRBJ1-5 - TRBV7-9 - TGTGCCAGCCCCAGGGATGGCAATCAGCCCCAGCATTTT CASPRDGNQPQHF
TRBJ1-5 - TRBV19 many TGTGCCAGTAGGGCTCTCGGAGGCGGCAATCAGCCCCAGCATTTT CASRALGGGNQPQHF
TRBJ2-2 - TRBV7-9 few TGTGCCAGCAGCCGGGGACACGGGACCGGGGAGCTGTTTTTT CASSRGHGTGELFF
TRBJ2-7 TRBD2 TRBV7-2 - TGTGCCAGCAGGGATAGCGGGAGCTACGAGCAGTACTTC CASRDSGSYEQYF
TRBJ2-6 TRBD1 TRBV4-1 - TGCGCCAGCAGCCATGGACAGGGGAGTCGCTCTGGGGCCAACGTCCTGACTTTC CASSHGQGSRSGANVLTF
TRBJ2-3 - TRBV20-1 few TGCAGTGCTAGAGAGGGGACCACAGATACGCAGTATTTT CSAREGTTDTQYF
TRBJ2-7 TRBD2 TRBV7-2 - TGTGCCAGCACCCTGACTAGCGGGAGCCACGAGCAGTACTTC CASTLTSGSHEQYF
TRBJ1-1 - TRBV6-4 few TGTGCCAGCAGATCCCATGCGGACACTGAAGCTTTCTTT CASRSHADTEAFF
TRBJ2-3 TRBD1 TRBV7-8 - TGTGCCAGCAGCTCACAACCAGGGGGCTCGACAGATACGCAGTATTTT CASSSQPGGSTDTQYF
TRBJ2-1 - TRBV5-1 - TGCGCCAGCAGCTTGCTTGGGGCTGGCTACAATGAGCAGTTCTTC CASSLLGAGYNEQFF